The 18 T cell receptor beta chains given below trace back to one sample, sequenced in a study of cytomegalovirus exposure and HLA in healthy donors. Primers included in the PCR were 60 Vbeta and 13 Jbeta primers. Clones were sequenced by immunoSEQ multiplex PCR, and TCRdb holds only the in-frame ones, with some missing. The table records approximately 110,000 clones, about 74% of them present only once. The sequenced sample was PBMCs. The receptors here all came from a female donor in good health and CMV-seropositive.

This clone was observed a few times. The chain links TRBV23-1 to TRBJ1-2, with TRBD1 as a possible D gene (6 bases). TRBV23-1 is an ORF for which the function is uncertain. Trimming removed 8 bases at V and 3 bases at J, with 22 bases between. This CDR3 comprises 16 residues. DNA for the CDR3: TGCGCCAGCGGAGGACAGTTTTTGAGGACCCACTATGGCTACACCTTC. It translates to CASGGQFLRTHYGYTF.

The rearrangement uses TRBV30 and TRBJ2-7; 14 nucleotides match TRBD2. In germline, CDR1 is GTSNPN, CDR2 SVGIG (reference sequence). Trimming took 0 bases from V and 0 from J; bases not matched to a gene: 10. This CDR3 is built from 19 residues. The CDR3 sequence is CAWSVRPGLAGANSYEQYF. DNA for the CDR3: TGTGCCTGGAGTGTACGACCGGGACTAGCGGGAGCCAACTCCTACGAGCAGTACTTC.

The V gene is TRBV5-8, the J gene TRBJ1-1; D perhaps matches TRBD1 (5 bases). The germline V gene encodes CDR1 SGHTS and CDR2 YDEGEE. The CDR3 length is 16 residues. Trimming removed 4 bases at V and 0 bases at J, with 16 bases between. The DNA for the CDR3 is TGTGCCAGCAGCCGCCTGACAGCCGGCATGAACACTGAAGCTTTCTTT. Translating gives CASSRLTAGMNTEAFF. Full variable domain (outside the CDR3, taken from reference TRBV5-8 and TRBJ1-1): EAGVTQSPTHLIKTRGQQATLRCSPISGHTSVYWYQQALGLGLQFLLWYDEGEERNRGNFPPRFSGRQFPNYSSELNVNALELEDSALYLCASSRLTAGMNTEAFFGQGTRLTVV.

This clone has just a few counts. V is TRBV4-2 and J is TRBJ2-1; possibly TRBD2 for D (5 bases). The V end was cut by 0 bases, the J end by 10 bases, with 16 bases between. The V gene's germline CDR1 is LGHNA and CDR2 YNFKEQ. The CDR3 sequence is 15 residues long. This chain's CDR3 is CASSQDPLASYEQFF. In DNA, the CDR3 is TGTGCCAGCAGCCAAGATCCGCTAGCTTCCTACGAGCAGTTCTTC.

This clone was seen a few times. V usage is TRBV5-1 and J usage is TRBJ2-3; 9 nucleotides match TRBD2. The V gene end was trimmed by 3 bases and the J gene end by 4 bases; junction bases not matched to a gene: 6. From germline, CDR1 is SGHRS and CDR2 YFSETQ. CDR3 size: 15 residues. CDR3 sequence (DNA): TGCGCCAGCAGCTCATTCGAGCGGGAGGCAGATACGCAGTATTTT. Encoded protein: CASSSFEREADTQYF.

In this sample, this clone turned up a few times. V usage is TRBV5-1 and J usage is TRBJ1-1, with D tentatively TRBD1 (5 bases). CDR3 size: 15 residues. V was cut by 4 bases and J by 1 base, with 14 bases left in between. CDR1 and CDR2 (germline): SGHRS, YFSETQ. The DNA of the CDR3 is TGCGCCAGCAGCGTGCCTCCCCAGGGGAACACTGAAGCTTTCTTT. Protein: CASSVPPQGNTEAFF.

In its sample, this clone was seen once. CDR3 in DNA: TGTGCCAGCAGGGGGACTAGAAATTCGGAAGAGCAGTACTTC. This sequence encodes CASRGTRNSEEQYF. The chain has TRBV27 and TRBJ2-7, with TRBD2 identical over 8 bases. The CDR3 covers 14 residues. Germline V CDR1 and CDR2: MNHEY, SMNVEV (reference sequence). J lost 7 bases, V lost 6 bases, and 11 bases had no gene match.

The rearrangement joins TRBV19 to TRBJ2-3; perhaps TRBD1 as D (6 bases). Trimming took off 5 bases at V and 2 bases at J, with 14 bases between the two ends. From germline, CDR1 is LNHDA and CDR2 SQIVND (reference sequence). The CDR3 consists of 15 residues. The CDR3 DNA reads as TGTGCCAGTAGTGGGGCAGGGGCCCCCACAGATACGCAGTATTTT. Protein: CASSGAGAPTDTQYF.

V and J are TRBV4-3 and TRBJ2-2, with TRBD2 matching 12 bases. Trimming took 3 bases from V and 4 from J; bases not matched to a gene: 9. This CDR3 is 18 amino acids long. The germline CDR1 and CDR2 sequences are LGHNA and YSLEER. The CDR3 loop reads CASSQELAGGRVTGELFF. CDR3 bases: TGCGCCAGCAGCCAGGAACTAGCGGGGGGTCGGGTCACCGGGGAGCTGTTTTTT.

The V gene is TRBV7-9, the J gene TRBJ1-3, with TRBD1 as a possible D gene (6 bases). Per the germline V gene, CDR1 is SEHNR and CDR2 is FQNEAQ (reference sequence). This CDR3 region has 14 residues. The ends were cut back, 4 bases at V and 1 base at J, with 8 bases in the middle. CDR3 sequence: CASSSTGSGNTIYF. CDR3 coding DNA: TGTGCCAGCAGCTCCACAGGGTCTGGAAACACCATATATTTT.

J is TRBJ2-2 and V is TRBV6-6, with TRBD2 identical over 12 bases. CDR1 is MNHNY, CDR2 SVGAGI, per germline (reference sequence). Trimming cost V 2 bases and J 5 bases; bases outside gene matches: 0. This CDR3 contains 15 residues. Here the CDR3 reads CASSYGTSGTGELFF. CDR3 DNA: TGTGCCAGCAGTTACGGGACTAGCGGGACCGGGGAGCTGTTTTTT.

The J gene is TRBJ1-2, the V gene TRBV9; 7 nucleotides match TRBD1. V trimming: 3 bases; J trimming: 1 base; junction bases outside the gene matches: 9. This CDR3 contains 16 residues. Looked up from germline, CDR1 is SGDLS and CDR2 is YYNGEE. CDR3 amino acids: CASSASPGQNNYGYTF. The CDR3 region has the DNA TGTGCCAGCAGCGCAAGCCCGGGACAGAATAACTATGGCTACACCTTC.

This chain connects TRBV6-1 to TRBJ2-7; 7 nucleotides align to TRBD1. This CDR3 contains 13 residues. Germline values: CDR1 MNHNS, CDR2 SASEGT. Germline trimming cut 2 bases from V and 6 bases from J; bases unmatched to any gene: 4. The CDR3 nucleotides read TGTGCCAGCAGTGAAACAGGGGAAGGCGAGCAGTACTTC. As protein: CASSETGEGEQYF.

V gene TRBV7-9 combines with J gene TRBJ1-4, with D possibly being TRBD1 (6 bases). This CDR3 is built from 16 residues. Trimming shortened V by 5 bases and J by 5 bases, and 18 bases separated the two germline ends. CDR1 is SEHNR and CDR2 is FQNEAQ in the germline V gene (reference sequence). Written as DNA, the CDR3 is TGTGCCAGCAGCCCCAGGGACGGGGGGCGGAATGAAAAACTGTTTTTT. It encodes CASSPRDGGRNEKLFF.

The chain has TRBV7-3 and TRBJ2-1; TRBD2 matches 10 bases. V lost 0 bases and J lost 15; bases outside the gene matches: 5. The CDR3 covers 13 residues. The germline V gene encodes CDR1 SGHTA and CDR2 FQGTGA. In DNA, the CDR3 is TGTGCCAGCAGCTTAACCCCACTAGCGGGAATGTTCTTC. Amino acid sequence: CASSLTPLAGMFF. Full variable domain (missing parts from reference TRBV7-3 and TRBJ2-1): GAGVSQTPSNKVTEKGKYVELRCDPISGHTALYWYRQSLGQGPEFLIYFQGTGAADDSGLPNDRFFAVRPEGSVSTLKIQRTERGDSAVYLCASSLTPLAGMFFGPGTRLTVL.

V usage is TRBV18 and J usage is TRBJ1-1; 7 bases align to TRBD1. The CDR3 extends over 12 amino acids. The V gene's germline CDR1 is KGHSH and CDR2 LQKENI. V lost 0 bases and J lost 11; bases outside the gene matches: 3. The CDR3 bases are TGTGCCAGCTCACCACCGGGCAGGGGGGCTTTCTTT. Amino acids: CASSPPGRGAFF.

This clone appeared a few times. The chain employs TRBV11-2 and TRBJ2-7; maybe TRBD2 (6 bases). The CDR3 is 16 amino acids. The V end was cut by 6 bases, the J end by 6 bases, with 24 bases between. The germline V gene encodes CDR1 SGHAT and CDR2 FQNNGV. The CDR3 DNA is TGTGCCAGCAGTCTTGGAGGGGCCCTGACTTGGGGCGAGCAGTACTTC. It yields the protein CASSLGGALTWGEQYF.

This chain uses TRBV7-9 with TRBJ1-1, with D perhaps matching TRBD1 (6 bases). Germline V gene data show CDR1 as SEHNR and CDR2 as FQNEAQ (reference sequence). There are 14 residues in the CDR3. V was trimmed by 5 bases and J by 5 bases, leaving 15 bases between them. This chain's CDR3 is CASSVQSGVTEAFF. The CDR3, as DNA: TGTGCCAGCAGCGTACAATCAGGGGTTACTGAAGCTTTCTTT.